This T cell receptor (beta chain) emerged from a study of T cells in Graves' hyperthyroidism and ophthalmopathy. Study-level points and caveats: Median prediction lead before ophthalmopathy onset was 5 to 7 months with the model.

This CDR3 region has 17 residues. Looked up from germline, CDR1 is SSHAT and CDR2 is FNYEAQ (reference sequence). Amplified TCR beta CDR3 regions came from RNA transcripts. First-round RT-PCR with HTBI primers amplified the TCR CDR3 region. In TCRdb, the multiplex PCR reads were re-called with MiXCR into one record per CDR3 protein. The sample holds about 500,000 distinct CDR3 sequences, about a sixth seen once. In this sample, this clonotype turned up a few times. The antigen is unknown. An end of the junction does not agree with germline; a read error may underlie this. The source material was blood. The chain joins TRBV7-7 to TRBJ2-3, with 8 bases aligning to TRBD2. The source is a woman aged 18-29 years with Graves' hyperthyroidism. CDR3 nucleotide sequence: TGTGCTAGCAGCTTACTCGCGGGGGGATCCCCACATGATACGCAGTATTTT. Translated, it gives CASSLLAGGSPHDTQYF.